This T cell receptor beta chain came from a study of blood T cell repertoires in COVID-19. Study as a whole: Italy, Spain and the United States were the sources of the convalescent and acute COVID-19 samples. From T cells, B-cell-depleted T cells, or PBMCs came the material, which was cDNA or gDNA.

As originally analysed: Amplification of reference gene primers was used by the study to estimate nucleated cell counts. Generated by immunoSEQ multiplex PCR, the TCRdb table keeps only in-frame clones and is missing some. V and J calls and clone size are given by that table; D and trimming were obtained from the DNA. The sample shows about 180,000 clones, nearly 90% of them seen only once. J was trimmed by 2 bases and V by 4 bases; bases with no gene match: 5. CDR3 length: 15 amino acids. Germline CDR1 and CDR2: SGDLS and YYNGEE. Participants' reported clinical history set cohort assignment. This TCR came from a woman in her thirties or forties with acute COVID-19. The source material was PBMCs or T cells enriched from blood (not recorded which). The V and J genes are TRBV9 and TRBJ1-5; 8 bases agree with TRBD1. CDR3 bases: TGTGCCAGCAGCCGTGGACAGGGAGGCAATCAGCCCCAGCATTTT. Its translation: CASSRGQGGNQPQHF.